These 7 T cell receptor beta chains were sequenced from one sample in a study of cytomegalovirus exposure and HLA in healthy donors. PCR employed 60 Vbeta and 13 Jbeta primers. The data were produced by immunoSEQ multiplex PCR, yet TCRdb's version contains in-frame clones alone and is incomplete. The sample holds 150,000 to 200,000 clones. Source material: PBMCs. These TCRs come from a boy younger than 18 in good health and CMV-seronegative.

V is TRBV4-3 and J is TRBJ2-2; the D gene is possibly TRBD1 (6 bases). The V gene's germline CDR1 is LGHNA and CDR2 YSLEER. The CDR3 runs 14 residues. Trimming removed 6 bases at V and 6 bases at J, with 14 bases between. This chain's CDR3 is CASRWGQGAGELFF. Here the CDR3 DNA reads TGCGCCAGCAGATGGGGGCAGGGCGCCGGGGAGCTGTTTTTT.

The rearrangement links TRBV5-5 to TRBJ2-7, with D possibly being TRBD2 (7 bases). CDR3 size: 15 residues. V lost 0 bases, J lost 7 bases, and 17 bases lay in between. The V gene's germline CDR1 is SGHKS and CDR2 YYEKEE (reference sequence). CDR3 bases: TGTGCCAGCAGCTTGGGCGTAGGGGGGGCAAGGGAGCAGTACTTC. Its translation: CASSLGVGGAREQYF.

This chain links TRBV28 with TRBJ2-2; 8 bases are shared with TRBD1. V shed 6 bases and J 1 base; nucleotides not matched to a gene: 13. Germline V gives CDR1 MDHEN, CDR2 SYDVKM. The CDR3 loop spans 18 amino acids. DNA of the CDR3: TGTGCCAGCAGGTTAGAACCCGGGGACAGGCGGAACACCGGGGAGCTGTTTTTT. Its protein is CASRLEPGDRRNTGELFF.

The CDR3: CASSVEPSGVETQYF. CDR3 nucleotides: TGTGCCAGCAGCGTTGAACCTAGCGGGGTAGAGACCCAGTACTTC. V usage is TRBV9 and J usage is TRBJ2-5; 9 bases are shared with TRBD2. Germline CDR1 and CDR2: SGDLS and YYNGEE. The CDR3 contains 15 residues. Trimming took 2 bases from V and 4 from J; bases not matched to a gene: 6.

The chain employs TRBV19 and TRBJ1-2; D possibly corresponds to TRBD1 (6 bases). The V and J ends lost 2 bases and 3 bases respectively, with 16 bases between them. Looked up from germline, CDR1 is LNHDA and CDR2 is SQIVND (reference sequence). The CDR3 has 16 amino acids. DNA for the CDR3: TGTGCCAGTAGTATATGGCAGGACAGTACTTACTATGGCTACACCTTC. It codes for CASSIWQDSTYYGYTF.

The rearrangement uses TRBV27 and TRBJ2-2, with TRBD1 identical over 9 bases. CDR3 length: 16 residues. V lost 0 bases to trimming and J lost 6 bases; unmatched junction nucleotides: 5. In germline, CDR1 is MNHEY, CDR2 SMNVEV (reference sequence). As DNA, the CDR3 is TGTGCCAGCAGTTTATCCGGGACAGGGTCGCCCGGGGAGCTGTTTTTT. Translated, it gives CASSLSGTGSPGELFF.

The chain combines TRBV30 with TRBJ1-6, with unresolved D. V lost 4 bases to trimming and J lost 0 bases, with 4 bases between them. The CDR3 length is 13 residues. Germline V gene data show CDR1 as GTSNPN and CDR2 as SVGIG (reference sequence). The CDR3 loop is CAWTFSYNSPLHF. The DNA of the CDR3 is TGTGCCTGGACGTTCTCCTATAATTCACCCCTCCACTTT.